This TCR beta chain stems from a study of blood T cell repertoires in COVID-19. Data came from immunoSEQ multiplex PCR; TCRdb stores just in-frame clones and leaves some out. The table shows hundreds of thousands of clones, with around 89% occurring only once. Per the germline V gene, CDR1 is MNHNY and CDR2 is SVGAGI (reference sequence). This CDR3 has 16 amino acids. The trim removed 7 bases at V and 0 bases at J, leaving 5 bases unmatched. This clone was recorded once. The chain carries TRBV6-6 and TRBJ2-1, with 11 bases aligning to TRBD2. This TCR derives from a woman aged 55-70 years with acute or convalescent COVID-19. The material sequenced was peripheral blood. For the CDR3, the DNA is TGTGCCAGCACTCGGACTAGCGGGTTCTCCTACAATGAGCAGTTCTTC. This sequence encodes CASTRTSGFSYNEQFF.